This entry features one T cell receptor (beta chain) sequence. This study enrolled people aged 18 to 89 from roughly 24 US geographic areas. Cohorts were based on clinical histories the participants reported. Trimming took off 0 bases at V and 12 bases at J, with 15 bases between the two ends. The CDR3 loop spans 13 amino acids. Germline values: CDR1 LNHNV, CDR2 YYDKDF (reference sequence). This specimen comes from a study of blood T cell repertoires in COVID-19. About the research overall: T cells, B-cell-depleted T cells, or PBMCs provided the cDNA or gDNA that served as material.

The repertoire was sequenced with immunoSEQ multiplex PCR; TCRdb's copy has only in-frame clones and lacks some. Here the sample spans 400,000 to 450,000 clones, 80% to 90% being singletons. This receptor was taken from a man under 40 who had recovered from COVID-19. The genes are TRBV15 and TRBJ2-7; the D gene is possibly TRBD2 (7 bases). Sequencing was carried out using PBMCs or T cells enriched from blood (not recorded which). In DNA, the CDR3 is TGTGCCACCAGCAGAGATGAAGGGGGAGGGCTGTACTTC. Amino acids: CATSRDEGGGLYF.